The T cell receptor (beta chain) under discussion was sequenced for a study of tumor-infiltrating lymphocytes in primary liver carcinoma. A word on this clonotype: Antigen: not known. The junction does not match germline at one end; this may be a read error.

The source of the blood RNA was unsorted whole blood, and germline DNA was extracted as well. With chronic HBV infection, the patients were also treatment-naive. Whole-study results and caveats: Tumor top-250-clone fractions significantly exceeded those of blood (p = 0.039). Less overlap was seen in tumor-adjacent and tumor-blood pairs than in tumor region pairs.

The CDR3 length is 12 residues. In germline, CDR1 is LGHNA, CDR2 YSLEER. Researchers generated TCR beta cDNA from 500 to 600 ng of total RNA, relying on a constant-region primer. Modified slightly, ARM-PCR produced TCR beta libraries over three nested multiplex PCR rounds. Two initial PCR rounds of about 9 cycles each paired TRBV1-TRBV30 forward primers with a C-beta reverse primer. MiXCR, run by TCRdb on the multiplex PCR reads, gives a single entry per CDR3 protein. The sample lists roughly 330,000 distinct CDR3 sequences, about 61% seen once, with under 8% in the top ten. The TCR sequence derives from a man aged 40-55 years with primary liver carcinoma and hepatitis B virus infection. The chain links TRBV4-3 to TRBJ2-1, with D unclear. The sequenced material came from peripheral blood. The DNA of the CDR3 is TGCGCCAGCAGCGGAGCATACAATGAGCTGTTCTTC. Translating it yields CASSGAYNELFF.